A single sample is the source of the 29 T cell receptor beta chains below, sequenced in a study of tumor and adjacent non-tumor tissue in lung cancer. Three rounds of nested PCR, following a modified ARM-PCR protocol, produced the TCRbeta library. TCRdb reanalysed the multiplex PCR reads using MiXCR and keeps one entry per CDR3 protein. The profile shows more than 85,000 distinct CDR3 sequences, 60% to 80% of them singletons. This sample's RNA came from whole unsorted tissue. The normal lung tissue was taken more than 3 cm from the tumor edge. The sequencing input was distant non-tumor lung tissue. All receptors come from a man aged 25 to 40 with non-small cell lung cancer.

Concerning this clonotype: At one boundary the junction diverges from the germline segment, which might be a read error. The chain uses TRBV20-1 and TRBJ2-1; D is undetermined. The CDR3 is made up of 16 amino acids. Germline-derived CDR1 and CDR2 are DFQATT and SNEGSKA (reference sequence). This CDR3 is CSARALTPTSYDEQFF. CDR3 DNA: TGCAGTGCTAGAGCCTTGACCCCCACCTCCTACGATGAGCAGTTCTTC.

On this clonotype: A read error is possible here, since a much larger clone lies one base away. The J gene is TRBJ1-5, the V gene TRBV12-5; a weak D match, TRBD1 (6 bases). Germline V gene lookup returns CDR1 LGHNT and CDR2 FRNRAP. The CDR3 sequence is 13 residues long. As DNA, the CDR3 is TGTGCTGGTGGAGCAAGGGGGGATCAGCCCCAGCATTTT. Translating it yields CAGGARGDQPQHF.

The chain is built from TRBV7-3 and TRBJ2-3, with 7 bases fitting TRBD2. Germline CDR1 is SGHTA and CDR2 is FQGTGA. Trimming took 1 base from V and 5 from J; bases not matched to a gene: 3. The CDR3 covers 14 residues. This CDR3 is CASSLKGGGDTQYF. In DNA form, the CDR3 reads TGTGCCAGCAGCTTAAAAGGCGGGGGAGATACGCAGTATTTT.

This clonotype was observed once. CDR3 loop: CARSETVTVNTQYF. CDR3 bases: TGTGCCAGGAGTGAGACGGTGACGGTTAATACGCAGTATTTT. The chain links TRBV4-2 to TRBJ2-3; D unresolved. Germline V lookup: CDR1 LGHNA, CDR2 YNFKEQ. The CDR3 has 14 amino acids. Trimming left V 9 bases short and J 7 bases short, with 20 bases between.

This clonotype has only one observation. At one end, the junction sequence differs from germline, possibly due to a read error. This rearrangement joins TRBV6-5 to TRBJ2-3; a possible D gene is TRBD2 (6 bases). Germline CDR1 is MNHEY and CDR2 is SVGAGI. The CDR3 is 15 residues long. In DNA, the CDR3 is TGTGCCAGCAGTTACTCGGGAGGCGTCGCAGATACGCAGTACTTT. Encoded protein: CASSYSGGVADTQYF.

On this clonotype: No conserved phenylalanine or tryptophan is present at the end of the CDR3, so a read error is the likely explanation. This chain links TRBV11-2 with TRBJ2-4, with 9 bases lining up with TRBD1. CDR1 SGHAT and CDR2 FQNNGV come from the germline V gene. Unmatched junction bases numbered 9, after V lost 7 bases and J lost 8 bases. The CDR3 is 14 amino acids. The CDR3 nucleotides are TGTGCCAGCATCTTCACGGACAGGGGTCACATTCAGTACGTT. Amino acids: CASIFTDRGHIQYV.

About this clonotype itself: Without the conserved terminal phenylalanine or tryptophan, this CDR3 likely stems from a read error. The rearrangement joins TRBV6-6 to TRBJ2-2; D is unclear. The CDR3 is 15 amino acids. V gave up 4 bases and J gave up 2 bases, with 11 bases separating them. Germline lookup yields CDR1 MNHNY and CDR2 SVGAGI (reference sequence). The CDR3 DNA reads TGTGCCAGCAGTTTGACAAGCGTTAACACCGGGGAGCTGTTTTGT. Translated, it gives CASSLTSVNTGELFC.

About this clonotype: A read error is possible here, since a much larger clone lies one base away. This is likely a read error, given that the CDR3 carries no conserved phenylalanine or tryptophan at its end. V and J are TRBV6-1 and TRBJ1-5, with 10 bases fitting TRBD1. The CDR3 runs 13 residues. Germline CDR1 and CDR2: MNHNS and SASEGT. V gave up 3 bases and J gave up 12 bases; unmatched junction bases: 5. As DNA, the CDR3 is TGTGCCAGCAGTGAGACAGGGGGCGTGGGCCAGCATTCT. This encodes CASSETGGVGQHS.

Turning to this clonotype: Its ends do not fully match the called genes, so a read error is possible. The J gene is TRBJ2-5, the V gene TRBV11-2; maybe TRBD1 (6 bases). The germline V gene has CDR1 SGHAT and CDR2 FQNNGV. The CDR3 totals 16 residues. The CDR3 spells CASGLGLSGGEETRYF. CDR3 nucleotide sequence: TGTGCCAGCGGCTTAGGTCTCTCTGGGGGCGAAGAGACCCGGTACTTC.

The CDR3 region has the DNA TGCAGTGCTAGAGCCGTTACTGGGGTCTACGAGCAGTACTTC. Translated: CSARAVTGVYEQYF. This chain links TRBV20-1 with TRBJ2-7; D not resolved. V gave up 1 base and J gave up 3 bases, with 13 bases separating them. Germline CDR1 is DFQATT and CDR2 is SNEGSKA (reference sequence). There are 14 residues in the CDR3.

In regard to this clonotype: Relative to the germline gene, one junction end is altered; a read error may explain this. The V gene is TRBV4-3, the J gene TRBJ2-7; TRBD1 or TRBD2 may be the D gene (5 bases each). Germline CDR1 is LGHNA and CDR2 is YSLEER. The CDR3 totals 14 residues. The CDR3 region has the DNA TGTGCCAGTTCTCCGCTTGGGGGATCAGACGAGCAGTACTTC. It encodes CASSPLGGSDEQYF.

CDR3 loop: CASSLGGDIQYF. The CDR3 DNA reads TGTGCCAGCAGCTTAGGGGGAGATATACAGTATTTT. The gene calls are TRBV7-9 and TRBJ2-3, with D perhaps matching TRBD2 (5 bases). Germline V gives CDR1 SEHNR, CDR2 FQNEAQ (reference sequence). The V gene lost 1 base and the J gene lost 12 bases, with 11 bases spanning the gap. This CDR3 region has 12 residues.

Points on this clonotype: A much more abundant neighbour one base away suggests this may be a read error. This chain uses TRBV6-5 with TRBJ2-3; D possibly uses TRBD1 or TRBD2 (5 bases each). Germline CDR1 is MNHEY and CDR2 is SVGAGI. Trimming cost V 11 bases and J 6 bases, with 18 bases left between them. The CDR3 spans 13 residues. The CDR3 protein is CACTTTWGDTQYF. The CDR3 DNA follows: TGTGCCTGCACTACGACGTGGGGGGATACGCAGTATTTT.

This clonotype was recorded only once. Just one base apart from a much larger clone, this may be a read error. The chain joins TRBV12-3 or TRBV12-4 to TRBJ2-6; no reliable D call. The CDR3 has 14 amino acids. The CDR3 here is CANSFDSGANVLTF. CDR3 coding DNA: TGTGCCAACAGTTTCGACTCTGGGGCCAACGTCCTGACTTTC.

This chain links TRBV12-3 or TRBV12-4 with TRBJ1-5; D remains ambiguous. Trimming pared 5 bases from V and 7 bases from J, leaving 12 bases between. The length of the CDR3 is 13 residues. CDR3 in DNA: TGTGCCAGCAGTATTCCTCACAGCCAGCCCCAGCATTTT. Translated: CASSIPHSQPQHF.

This clonotype was detected only a few times. The chain carries TRBV7-3 and TRBJ2-3, with 9 bases lining up with TRBD1. The V gene end was trimmed by 2 bases and the J gene end by 6 bases; junction bases not matched to a gene: 6. This CDR3 contains 15 residues. Germline CDR1 and CDR2: SGHTA and FQGTGA. In nucleotides, the CDR3 is TGTGCCAGCAGCTTATCCGGGACAGGGAGTGATACGCAGTATTTT. Protein: CASSLSGTGSDTQYF.

A remark on this clonotype: A read error is possible here, since a much larger clone lies one base away. V usage is TRBV6-2 or TRBV6-3 and J usage is TRBJ1-5, with D possibly matching TRBD1 (6 bases). The CDR3 totals 18 residues. Germline CDR1 reads MNHEY; CDR2 reads SVGEGT. CDR3 in DNA: TGTGCCAGCAGTTACTCGAAATCGGTGGGGGCGGGTTATCAGCCCCAGCGTTTT. Protein: CASSYSKSVGAGYQPQRF.

Note on this clonotype: The CDR3 ends on some other residue instead of the conserved phenylalanine or tryptophan, so this is likely a read error. The V gene is TRBV29-1, the J gene TRBJ1-1, with unresolved D. Trimming shortened V by 0 bases and J by 4 bases, and 12 bases separated the two germline ends. CDR3 size: 14 residues. Per germline, CDR1 SQVTM and CDR2 ANQGSEA. Written as DNA, the CDR3 is TGCAGCGTTGAAGATACTTGGGATGGCACTGAAGCTTTCCTT. Translating it yields CSVEDTWDGTEAFL.

This clonotype was observed a handful of times. Its ends do not fully match the called genes, so a read error is possible. This chain joins TRBV6-1 and TRBJ2-1; possible D gene TRBD2, 5 bases. This CDR3 region has 10 residues. Germline V gene lookup returns CDR1 MNHNS and CDR2 SASEGT. This chain's CDR3 is CAISEGPGSF. CDR3 coding DNA: TGTGCCATCAGTGAAGGCCCGGGAAGTTTC.

For this clonotype: Its ends do not fully match the called genes, so a read error is possible. This rearrangement joins TRBV11-2 to TRBJ2-6; D remains ambiguous. This CDR3 region has 14 residues. Germline CDR1 reads SGHAT; CDR2 reads FQNNGV. The CDR3 DNA follows: TGTACCAGCAGCTTAGATCTAGGGGCCAACGTCCTGACTTTC. It specifies CTSSLDLGANVLTF.

There are a few counts of this clonotype. One base away lies a much larger clone, so this may be a sequencing read error. The rearrangement joins TRBV6-5 to TRBJ1-4; D unresolved. The germline CDR1 and CDR2 sequences are MNHEY and SVGAGI. V lost 6 bases and J 4 bases, leaving 9 bases between the germline ends. The length of the CDR3 is 13 residues. The CDR3: CASRARVNEKLFF. The CDR3 nucleotides are TGTGCCAGCAGAGCAAGGGTTAATGAAAAACTGTTTTTT.

The chain has TRBV18 and TRBJ1-2, with a weak D call TRBD1 (5 bases). Trimming cost V 0 bases and J 0 bases, with 11 bases left between them. The CDR3 has 16 amino acids. The germline V gene has CDR1 KGHSH and CDR2 LQKENI. In DNA, the CDR3 is TGTGCCAGCTCACCACCCCCGGGACGAACTAACTATGGCTACACCTTC. This sequence encodes CASSPPPGRTNYGYTF. Looking up the rest from reference TRBV18 and TRBJ1-2 gives the full variable domain: NAGVMQNPRHLVRRRGQEARLRCSPMKGHSHVYWYRQLPEEGLKFMVYLQKENIIDESGMPKERFSAEFPKEGPSILRIQQVVRGDSAAYFCASSPPPGRTNYGYTFGSGTRLTVV.

Comments on this clonotype: As the CDR3 is not closed by the conserved phenylalanine or tryptophan, this likely results from a read error. This rearrangement joins TRBV29-1 to TRBJ2-7; 10 positions match TRBD1. The CDR3 covers 16 residues. CDR1 SQVTM and CDR2 ANQGSEA come from the germline V gene. CDR3 loop: CRATKLWGQGTDEQYL. CDR3 bases: TGCAGGGCCACAAAATTATGGGGACAGGGGACGGACGAGCAGTACCTC.

This clonotype came up once. The chain's CDR3 is CSACGHAGNEQYF. CDR3 DNA sequence: TGCAGTGCTTGCGGACACGCCGGGAACGAGCAGTACTTC. This sequence joins TRBV20-1 and TRBJ2-7, with D perhaps being TRBD1 or TRBD2 (5 bases each). This CDR3 spans 13 amino acids. Germline CDR1 DFQATT, CDR2 SNEGSKA (reference sequence). V shed 5 bases and J shed 5 bases, with 16 bases lying between them.

A remark on this clonotype: The CDR3 does not close with the conserved phenylalanine or tryptophan, likely indicating a read error. The chain joins TRBV12-3 or TRBV12-4 to TRBJ2-7; unclear D gene. CDR3 size: 14 residues. Trimming stripped 5 bases from V and 5 bases from J, with 16 bases between. The CDR3 loop is CASSPQPQSHEQYI. In nucleotides, the CDR3 is TGTGCCAGCAGTCCCCAGCCACAGAGCCACGAGCAGTACATC.

In the case of this clonotype: With a much larger clone just one base away, this may be a read error. J is TRBJ2-7 and V is TRBV5-1; 7 bases fit TRBD2. TRBJ2-1 matches the DNA end more closely, so the J call is doubtful. The germline gives CDR1 SGHRS, CDR2 YFSETQ. The CDR3 extends over 12 amino acids. The CDR3 DNA sequence: TGCGCCAGCAGCCTTACTAGCGCCGAGCAGTTCTTC. It is translated as CASSLTSAEQFF.

By proportion, this clonotype is medium-sized (0.01 to 0.1%). This rearrangement joins TRBV6-5 to TRBJ2-7; 11 bases are a match to TRBD1. Germline-derived CDR1 and CDR2 are MNHEY and SVGAGI. This CDR3 spans 15 amino acids. J was trimmed by 2 bases and V by 5 bases; bases with no gene match: 5. The CDR3 here is CASSLGQGAPYEQYF. DNA of the CDR3: TGTGCCAGCAGTCTCGGACAGGGGGCCCCCTACGAGCAGTACTTC.

On this clonotype: Its ends do not fully match the called genes, so a read error is possible. J is TRBJ2-7 and V is TRBV11-2, with unresolved D. This CDR3 spans 14 amino acids. Germline CDR1 reads SGHAT; CDR2 reads FQNNGV. In nucleotides, the CDR3 is TGTGCCAGCAGCTTAGCGGCGAGATCCTACGAGCAATACTTC. This codes for CASSLAARSYEQYF.

In the case of this clonotype: The junction shows a germline mismatch at one end, possibly a read error. The rearrangement uses TRBV6-5 and TRBJ1-6, with D maybe TRBD1 (6 bases). Germline V gene sequence: CDR1 MNHEY, CDR2 SVGAGI. This CDR3 comprises 15 residues. CDR3 sequence (DNA): TGTGCCAGCAGCCGCCCAACAGGGATTAATTCACACCTCCACTTT. Its translation is CASSRPTGINSHLHF.